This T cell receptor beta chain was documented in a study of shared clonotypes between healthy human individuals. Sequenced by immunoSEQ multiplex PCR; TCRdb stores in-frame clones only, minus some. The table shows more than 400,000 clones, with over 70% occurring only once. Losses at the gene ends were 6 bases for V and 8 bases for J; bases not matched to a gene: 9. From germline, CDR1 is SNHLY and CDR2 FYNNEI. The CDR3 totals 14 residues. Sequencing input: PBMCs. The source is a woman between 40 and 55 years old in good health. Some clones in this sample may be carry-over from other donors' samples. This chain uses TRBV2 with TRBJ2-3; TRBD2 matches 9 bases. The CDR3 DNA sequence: TGTGCCAGCAGGCCGGGACTAGCAGGTGGTACGCAGTATTTT. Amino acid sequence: CASRPGLAGGTQYF. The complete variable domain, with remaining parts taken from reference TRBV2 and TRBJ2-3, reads EPEVTQTPSHQVTQMGQEVILRCVPISNHLYFYWYRQILGQKVEFLVSFYNNEISEKSEIFDDQFSVERPDGSNFTLKIRSTKLEDSAMYFCASRPGLAGGTQYFGPGTRLTVL.